This entry lists 25 T cell receptor beta chains sequenced from one sample in a study of blood T cells in healthy people across ages. Then a second PCR, running about 7 to 11 cycles, was carried out with a sample-barcoded 5' primer and a J-beta primer mix. TCRdb itself ran the 5' RACE reads through MiXCR, one entry per CDR3 protein. This sample carries hundreds of thousands of distinct CDR3 sequences, approximately 51% of them seen once, and the ten largest clones take 45% to 60%. The source material was blood. The receptors come from a man in his sixties in good health.

In its sample, this clonotype was seen a few times. The rearrangement links TRBV11-1 to TRBJ2-3; the D gene could be TRBD1 or TRBD2 (5 bases each). CDR3 length equals 15 residues. V was trimmed by 1 base and J by 1 base, leaving 9 bases between them. Per germline, CDR1 SGHAT and CDR2 FQDESV (reference sequence). Here the CDR3 DNA reads TGTGCCAGCAGCTTAGGAGGGGACCGCACAGATACGCAGTATTTT. Translating it yields CASSLGGDRTDTQYF.

This clonotype was counted many times. This chain links TRBV7-2 with TRBJ2-7; 12 bases match TRBD2. The CDR3 covers 16 residues. V shed 0 bases and J 7 bases; nucleotides not matched to a gene: 7. The germline V gene encodes CDR1 SGHTA and CDR2 FQGNSA. The CDR3, as DNA: TGTGCCAGCAGCTTAGCCTCTAGCGGGAGGGCGGGTGAGCAGTACTTC. It codes for CASSLASSGRAGEQYF.

The V gene is TRBV5-5, the J gene TRBJ2-1; 10 positions agree with TRBD1. Germline V gene sequence: CDR1 SGHKS, CDR2 YYEKEE (reference sequence). This CDR3 region has 14 residues. The J segment lost 8 bases and the V segment lost 4 bases, leaving 6 bases of the junction unmatched. CDR3 amino acids: CASSPPGTGDEQFF. The CDR3 DNA reads TGTGCCAGCAGCCCACCCGGGACAGGGGATGAGCAGTTCTTC. Variable domain in full (rest from reference TRBV5-5 and TRBJ2-1): DAGVTQSPTHLIKTRGQQVTLRCSPISGHKSVSWYQQVLGQGPQFIFQYYEKEERGRGNFPDRFSARQFPNYSSELNVNALLLGDSALYLCASSPPGTGDEQFFGPGTRLTVL.

This clonotype was counted only a few times. The chain has TRBV6-4 and TRBJ2-3; the match to TRBD2 covers 12 bases. The ends lost 3 bases at V and 5 bases at J; junction bases unmatched: 3. The CDR3 length is 15 residues. Germline-derived CDR1 and CDR2 are MRHNA and SNTAGT. CDR3 sequence reads: CASSDKTSGGDTQYF. In DNA, the CDR3 is TGTGCCAGCAGTGATAAGACTAGCGGGGGAGATACGCAGTATTTT.

The genes are TRBV25-1 and TRBJ1-4; D is unclear. Trimming removed 3 bases from V and 4 bases from J, with 6 bases in between. The CDR3 totals 13 residues. Germline lookup yields CDR1 MGHDK and CDR2 SYGVNS. CDR3 sequence (DNA): TGTGCCAGCAGTGATTGGAATAATGAAAAACTGTTTTTT. It translates to CASSDWNNEKLFF.

The rearrangement joins TRBV5-1 to TRBJ2-3, with 8 bases that match TRBD2. Germline V gene data show CDR1 as SGHRS and CDR2 as YFSETQ. The CDR3 contains 14 residues. Germline trimming cut 9 bases from V and 2 bases from J; bases unmatched to any gene: 8. CDR3 coding DNA: TGCGCCACCAGACTAGCGTATGTCACAGATACGCAGTATTTT. Residues: CATRLAYVTDTQYF.

The gene calls are TRBV5-1 and TRBJ2-2, with 7 bases matching TRBD1. The germline gives CDR1 SGHRS, CDR2 YFSETQ. J lost 2 bases, V lost 0 bases, and 1 base had no gene match. The CDR3 covers 15 residues. This chain's CDR3 is CASSLGQGNTGELFF. DNA for the CDR3: TGCGCCAGCAGCTTGGGACAGGGAAACACCGGGGAGCTGTTTTTT.

This clonotype was seen at least ten times. Just one base apart from a much larger clone, this may be a read error. This chain joins TRBV6-6 and TRBJ2-5, with 9 bases matching TRBD2. The V gene's germline CDR1 is MNHNY and CDR2 SVGAGI (reference sequence). The CDR3 runs 17 residues. J lost 11 bases, V lost 0 bases, and 16 bases had no gene match. Here the CDR3 reads CASSYSPTSGLYNEQYF. The CDR3 DNA reads as TGTGCCAGCAGTTACTCTCCGACTAGCGGTCTATACAATGAGCAGTACTTC.

This chain links TRBV25-1 with TRBJ2-3; 7 nucleotides align to TRBD1. The CDR3 runs to 16 residues. The junction had 10 bases not matched to a gene; V was cut back by 2 bases and J by 5 bases. CDR1 MGHDK and CDR2 SYGVNS come from the germline V gene. DNA of the CDR3: TGTGCCAGCAGTGAACATGAAAGGGGGCGGGTAGATACGCAGTATTTT. It encodes CASSEHERGRVDTQYF.

J is TRBJ2-3 and V is TRBV7-2, with 9 nucleotides matching TRBD2. Germline V lookup: CDR1 SGHTA, CDR2 FQGNSA. Unmatched junction bases numbered 12, after V lost 5 bases and J lost 3 bases. The CDR3 is 17 amino acids. CDR3 DNA: TGTGCCAGCAGCCCGGGGGTGCTAGCGGGAACGACAGATACGCAGTATTTT. Amino acid sequence: CASSPGVLAGTTDTQYF.

This clonotype was recorded once. A much more abundant neighbour one base away suggests this may be a read error. The chain combines TRBV21-1 with TRBJ2-5. TRBV21-1 is noted as a pseudogene. The CDR3 is 14 amino acids. The DNA of the CDR3 is TGTGCCAGCAGCAAAGAAGGCAGTCGAGAGGCCCAGTACTTC. Its translation is CASSKEGSREAQYF.

This clonotype was seen more than once but under ten times. This rearrangement joins TRBV3-1 to TRBJ2-5; 7 bases fit TRBD2. There are 15 residues in the CDR3. The germline CDR1 and CDR2 sequences are LGHDT and YNNKEL (reference sequence). After removal of 3 bases from V and 5 bases from J, the junction contained 9 bases not matched to a gene. The DNA for the CDR3 is TGTGCCAGCAGCCAGGGACTAACCCTGGAGGAGACCCAGTACTTC. Amino acids: CASSQGLTLEETQYF.

This clonotype was observed a handful of times. The genes are TRBV20-1 and TRBJ2-1, with 10 nucleotides matching TRBD2. V shed 3 bases and J 7 bases; nucleotides not matched to a gene: 12. The CDR3 consists of 16 residues. Germline CDR1 is DFQATT and CDR2 is SNEGSKA (reference sequence). The CDR3 sequence is CSARDPSGRALNEQFF. DNA for the CDR3: TGCAGTGCTAGGGACCCTAGCGGGAGAGCTCTTAATGAGCAGTTCTTC.

This clonotype was recorded only once. The chain has TRBV2 and TRBJ2-7; a possible D gene is TRBD1 (6 bases). With 6 bases removed from V and 3 bases from J, the gap between germline ends came to 21 bases. CDR1 and CDR2 (germline): SNHLY, FYNNEI. CDR3 size: 16 residues. The CDR3 sequence: CASRYRVAVVGYEQYF. DNA for the CDR3: TGTGCCAGCAGGTACAGGGTTGCGGTCGTCGGCTACGAGCAGTACTTC.

The rearrangement uses TRBV20-1 and TRBJ2-3; a weak D match, TRBD2 (5 bases). Germline CDR1 DFQATT, CDR2 SNEGSKA (reference sequence). V lost 7 bases, J lost 4 bases, and 15 bases lay in between. The CDR3 runs to 13 residues. DNA for the CDR3: TGCAGTGTCCGGACTGGCGGAGCAGATACGCAGTATTTT. Translation: CSVRTGGADTQYF.

In this sample, this clonotype turned up a few times. The chain uses TRBV20-1 and TRBJ1-4, with D perhaps matching TRBD1 (5 bases). Per germline, CDR1 DFQATT and CDR2 SNEGSKA (reference sequence). Trimming left V 5 bases short and J 7 bases short, with 11 bases between. This CDR3 has 12 residues. The CDR3 DNA is TGCAGTGCTTGGCGGGGGAGTGAAAAACTGTTTTTT. It codes for CSAWRGSEKLFF.

The chain employs TRBV27 and TRBJ2-7, with TRBD1 identical over 10 bases. This CDR3 region has 15 residues. Germline V CDR1 and CDR2: MNHEY, SMNVEV (reference sequence). V lost 8 bases to trimming and J lost 1 base; unmatched junction nucleotides: 8. The CDR3 coding sequence is TGTGCCAGCGCAAGGGGACAGGGGCTTTCCTACGAGCAGTACTTC. The encoded protein is CASARGQGLSYEQYF.

V is TRBV25-1 and J is TRBJ2-7; 9 nucleotides agree with TRBD2. The J segment lost 4 bases and the V segment lost 2 bases, leaving 9 bases of the junction unmatched. The CDR3 consists of 16 residues. CDR1 is MGHDK and CDR2 is SYGVNS in the germline V gene. The CDR3 DNA reads TGTGCCAGCAGTGAAGCCACTAGCGGGTGGCTTTACGAGCAGTACTTC. It translates to CASSEATSGWLYEQYF.

The CDR3 spells CASRAGSQETQYF. CDR3 DNA sequence: TGTGCCAGCAGAGCCGGGAGCCAAGAGACCCAGTACTTC. The chain uses TRBV7-9 and TRBJ2-5; D possibly corresponds to TRBD2 (6 bases). Germline CDR1 reads SEHNR; CDR2 reads FQNEAQ (reference sequence). This CDR3 is built from 13 residues. V lost 6 bases and J lost 1, with 9 bases in between.

The chain combines TRBV20-1 with TRBJ1-1; possibly TRBD1 for D (5 bases). V lost 2 bases and J lost 0, with 13 bases in between. CDR3 size: 15 residues. Germline loops: CDR1 DFQATT, CDR2 SNEGSKA (reference sequence). CDR3 loop: CSARPGGRVNTEAFF. The CDR3 bases are TGCAGTGCTAGACCGGGGGGTAGGGTGAACACTGAAGCTTTCTTT.

The rearrangement links TRBV20-1 to TRBJ2-3; TRBD2 agrees at 8 bases. Per germline, CDR1 DFQATT and CDR2 SNEGSKA (reference sequence). V lost 4 bases to trimming and J lost 0 bases; unmatched junction nucleotides: 3. The CDR3 is made up of 14 amino acids. The CDR3 DNA reads as TGCAGTGCTACCGCGGGAGGCAGCACAGATACGCAGTATTTT. Its translation: CSATAGGSTDTQYF.

CDR3 nucleotides: TGTGCCAGCAGCTTCGGGGGACAGGGTATGAACACTGAAGCTTTCTTT. Its protein product is CASSFGGQGMNTEAFF. The gene calls are TRBV7-2 and TRBJ1-1, with 9 bases lining up with TRBD1. V lost 3 bases, J lost 0 bases, and 5 bases stayed unmatched. Germline-derived CDR1 and CDR2 are SGHTA and FQGNSA. This CDR3 comprises 16 residues.

The chain combines TRBV12-3 or TRBV12-4 with TRBJ2-1, with 9 nucleotides matching TRBD1. The J segment lost 6 bases and the V segment lost 7 bases, leaving 16 bases of the junction unmatched. CDR3 length equals 17 residues. CDR3 sequence (DNA): TGTGCCAGCACCCCACGGGTGGGACAGGGTCGGCTCAATGAGCAGTTCTTC. Protein product: CASTPRVGQGRLNEQFF.

This clonotype has only one observation. The genes are TRBV29-1 and TRBJ2-1, with TRBD2 matching 8 bases. CDR1 SQVTM and CDR2 ANQGSEA come from the germline V gene. This CDR3 spans 15 amino acids. The V and J ends lost 7 bases and 13 bases, in that order; junction bases with no gene match: 21. CDR3 in amino acids: CSARAGEAFRETQFF. As DNA, the CDR3 is TGCAGCGCCCGAGCGGGAGAAGCGTTTAGAGAGACCCAGTTCTTC.

This clonotype was counted only a few times. V usage is TRBV10-1 and J usage is TRBJ2-3, with 8 bases matching TRBD2. CDR1 is WNHNN and CDR2 is SYGVQD in the germline V gene (reference sequence). V lost 3 bases to trimming and J lost 3 bases; unmatched junction nucleotides: 8. The CDR3 has 16 residues. CDR3 sequence (DNA): TGCGCCAGCAGTGACCATGGAGCGGGGGATACAGATACGCAGTATTTT. Amino acid sequence: CASSDHGAGDTDTQYF.